Listed below are T cell receptor beta chains from one sample, sequenced in a study of T cell responses to AZD1222 COVID-19 vaccine. Clones were sequenced by immunoSEQ multiplex PCR, and TCRdb holds only the in-frame ones, with some missing. This table has roughly 140,000 clones, 80% to 95% appearing once. The sample consisted of peripheral blood, taken on day 0 of MenACWY control vaccination. The source is an adult in good health. The CDR3 runs from the conserved cysteine through the conserved F or W. The D gene is left open where the match is weak. Clone size appears in some rows only: once, few, many, or a class for an expanded clone.

d_gene,len,j_gene,v_gene,abundance,CDR3aa,CDR3nt
TRBD1,14,TRBJ1-1,TRBV18,once,CASSPRTGGTEAFF,TGTGCCAGCTCACCACGGACAGGTGGGACTGAAGCTTTCTTT
TRBD1,15,TRBJ1-2,TRBV7-2,-,CASSPTGTVLYGYTF,TGTGCCAGCAGCCCCACCGGGACAGTGCTCTATGGCTACACCTTC
-,13,TRBJ2-7,TRBV27,-,CASSLSRKYEQYF,TGTGCCAGCAGTTTATCCAGGAAATACGAGCAGTACTTC
TRBD2,17,TRBJ2-1,TRBV24-1,-,CATSDSSSGGPYNEQFF,TGTGCCACCAGTGATTCGTCTAGCGGGGGACCCTACAATGAGCAGTTCTTC
-,15,TRBJ1-1,TRBV19,-,CASSIGREGPFEAFF,TGTGCCAGTAGTATAGGTCGAGAGGGGCCCTTTGAAGCTTTCTTT
TRBD1,15,TRBJ2-1,TRBV19,-,CASSIGGTVYNEQFF,TGTGCCAGTAGTATAGGGGGGACAGTATACAATGAGCAGTTCTTC
TRBD2,13,TRBJ2-3,TRBV28,-,CASAAGGEDTQYF,TGTGCCAGCGCGGCGGGAGGTGAAGATACGCAGTATTTT
-,15,TRBJ1-2,TRBV11-2,once,CASSLFRGSDYGYTF,TGTGCCAGCAGCTTATTTCGGGGGAGCGACTATGGCTACACCTTC
TRBD1,16,TRBJ1-3,TRBV5-1,-,CASSFSTGQRGNTIYF,TGCGCCAGCAGCTTCTCCACGGGACAGAGAGGAAACACCATATATTTT
TRBD2,13,TRBJ2-1,TRBV2,-,CASRSGLAGGKFF,TGTGCCAGCAGGTCGGGACTAGCGGGGGGGAAGTTCTTC
-,11,TRBJ2-4,TRBV6-5,-,CASQGETIQYF,TGTGCCAGCCAAGGAGAGACAATTCAGTACTTC
-,16,TRBJ2-1,TRBV2,few,CASRAASGYRLSEQFF,TGTGCCAGCAGGGCCGCAAGCGGGTACCGTTTGAGTGAGCAGTTCTTC
TRBD2,19,TRBJ2-5,TRBV10-3,-,CAISEPGGLAGDGGETQYF,TGTGCCATCAGTGAGCCCGGTGGACTAGCGGGAGACGGAGGAGAGACCCAGTACTTC
TRBD1,15,TRBJ1-2,TRBV11-2,few,CASSTQGVSNYGYTF,TGTGCCAGCAGCACCCAGGGGGTTTCTAACTATGGCTACACCTTC
-,14,TRBJ2-3,TRBV7-9,once,CASSLQPSTDTQYF,TGTGCCAGCAGCTTACAACCTAGCACAGATACGCAGTATTTT
TRBD2,12,TRBJ2-3,TRBV29-1,-,CSVGGYTDTQYF,TGCAGCGTGGGAGGGTACACAGATACGCAGTATTTT
-,17,TRBJ2-2,TRBV9,-,CASSVGPGSPSPGELFF,TGTGCCAGCAGCGTTGGCCCAGGGTCTCCCAGTCCCGGGGAGCTGTTTTTT
TRBD2,15,TRBJ2-7,TRBV4-1,-,CASSQVRTSGRWQYF,TGCGCCAGCAGCCAAGTACGGACTAGCGGGAGGTGGCAGTACTTC